Listed below are T cell receptor beta chains from one sample, sequenced in a study of blood T cell repertoires in COVID-19. Sequenced by immunoSEQ multiplex PCR; TCRdb stores in-frame clones only, minus some. Here the sample spans tens of thousands of clones, 87% being singletons. The sample was peripheral blood. The receptor source for this set is a male donor with acute or convalescent COVID-19. The CDR3 runs from the conserved cysteine through the conserved F or W. A D gene is named only where the DNA matches it firmly. Where a row states a size, it is once, few, many or the class of an expanded clone; other rows omit it.

abundance	v_gene	d_gene	j_gene	CDR3aa	CDR3nt
once	TRBV6-5	-	TRBJ1-5	CASTLRQNQPQHF	TGTGCCAGCACTCTCCGACAGAATCAGCCCCAGCATTTT
once	TRBV27	TRBD1	TRBJ2-7	CASSLSRDRARYEQYF	TGTGCCAGCAGTTTATCTCGGGACAGGGCGCGTTACGAGCAGTACTTC
-	TRBV6-5	TRBD2	TRBJ2-4	CATRPSGMPKNIQYF	TGTGCCACCCGGCCGAGCGGGATGCCCAAAAACATTCAGTACTTC
-	TRBV18	TRBD1	TRBJ1-2	CASSTQGATNYGYTF	TGTGCCAGCTCAACACAGGGGGCCACTAACTATGGCTACACCTTC
once	TRBV7-9	-	TRBJ1-5	CASSHKNQVWGVNQPQHF	TGTGCCAGCAGCCACAAAAACCAAGTTTGGGGGGTCAATCAGCCCCAGCATTTT
-	TRBV3-1/TRBV3-2	TRBD1	TRBJ2-1	CASSLSPGQGTYNEQFF	TGTGCCAGCAGCCTCAGCCCAGGACAGGGGACCTACAATGAGCAGTTCTTC
-	TRBV30	-	TRBJ1-1	CAWSFGGETEAFF	TGTGCCTGGAGTTTCGGAGGGGAGACGGAAGCTTTCTTT
-	TRBV6-6	-	TRBJ1-1	CAGSGSNTEAFF	TGTGCGGGGTCAGGGTCGAACACTGAAGCTTTCTTT
-	TRBV7-2	TRBD1	TRBJ2-7	CASSLQGQGSYEQYF	TGTGCCAGCAGCTTACAGGGACAGGGTTCCTACGAGCAGTACTTC
-	TRBV12-3/TRBV12-4	-	TRBJ1-6	CASSPRGSTLHF	TGTGCCAGCAGTCCAAGAGGGTCAACCCTCCACTTT
-	TRBV15	-	TRBJ1-2	CATSRDLGQPDNYGYTF	TGTGCCACCAGCAGAGATCTAGGACAGCCCGATAACTATGGCTACACCTTC
-	TRBV7-9	-	TRBJ2-7	CASRGQGVDEQYF	TGTGCCAGCAGGGGGCAGGGCGTCGACGAGCAGTACTTC
-	TRBV4-1	TRBD1	TRBJ1-4	CASSQGFISGVTGYNEKLFF	TGCGCCAGCAGCCAAGGCTTCATTTCCGGGGTGACAGGGTATAATGAAAAACTGTTTTTT
-	TRBV3-1/TRBV3-2	-	TRBJ1-1	CASSDLPGSEAFF	TGTGCCAGCAGCGACCTCCCGGGGTCTGAAGCTTTCTTT
-	TRBV5-1	-	TRBJ2-2	CASSLGTDTGELFF	TGCGCCAGCAGCTTGGGGACTGACACCGGGGAGCTGTTTTTT
few	TRBV2	-	TRBJ1-3	CASSEYRAGNTIYF	TGTGCCAGCAGTGAGTACAGAGCTGGAAACACCATATATTTT
-	TRBV19	-	TRBJ1-5	CASRASPSQTGDNQPQHF	TGTGCCAGTAGAGCCAGCCCCTCTCAAACAGGAGACAATCAGCCCCAGCATTTT
-	TRBV9	TRBD2	TRBJ2-7	CASSQSGTSGPLGEQYF	TGTGCCAGCAGCCAAAGCGGGACTAGCGGGCCCCTTGGCGAGCAGTACTTC
-	TRBV7-2	TRBD2	TRBJ2-2	CAGLLAGGPGELFF	TGTGCCGGCCTGCTAGCGGGGGGGCCCGGGGAGCTGTTTTTT
-	TRBV11-2	TRBD2	TRBJ2-3	CASSLGILAGGTDTQYF	TGTGCCAGCAGCTTAGGCATACTAGCGGGGGGTACAGATACGCAGTATTTT
-	TRBV4-1	TRBD1	TRBJ2-1	CASSQELLGQDDEQFF	TGCGCCAGCAGCCAAGAGTTATTGGGACAGGATGACGAGCAGTTCTTC
few	TRBV4-1	TRBD1	TRBJ2-2	CASSPPDRGDTGELFF	TGCGCCAGCAGCCCACCCGACAGGGGTGACACCGGGGAGCTGTTTTTT
-	TRBV30	TRBD1	TRBJ1-4	CAWSATGRTNEKLFF	TGTGCCTGGAGCGCGACAGGGAGGACTAATGAAAAACTGTTTTTT
-	TRBV6-1	-	TRBJ2-7	CASSEATGSPREQYF	TGTGCCAGCAGTGAAGCCACAGGGTCCCCCCGGGAGCAGTACTTC
-	TRBV6-1	-	TRBJ1-4	CASSEGGGVEKLFF	TGTGCCAGCAGTGAGGGCGGGGGTGTTGAAAAACTGTTTTTT
-	TRBV7-8	-	TRBJ1-4	CASSTGQSTNEKLFF	TGTGCCAGCAGCACTGGACAGTCAACTAATGAAAAACTGTTTTTT
-	TRBV19	TRBD2	TRBJ2-3	CASSAGGAGADTQYF	TGTGCCAGTAGCGCGGGGGGCGCGGGAGCAGATACGCAGTATTTT
-	TRBV19	TRBD1	TRBJ2-6	CASSMGLPGTGKSGANVLTF	TGTGCCAGTAGTATGGGCTTACCCGGGACAGGGAAGTCAGGGGCCAACGTCCTGACTTTC
-	TRBV7-2	TRBD1	TRBJ1-6	CASSLYDRGWDSPLHF	TGTGCCAGCAGCTTGTATGACAGGGGGTGGGATTCACCCCTCCACTTT
-	TRBV19	-	TRBJ1-2	CASTLQGRDGYTF	TGTGCCAGTACCTTACAGGGACGGGATGGCTACACCTTC
-	TRBV7-2	-	TRBJ2-5	CASSLAGSSEETQYF	TGTGCCAGCAGCTTAGCGGGGTCTAGCGAAGAGACCCAGTACTTC
once	TRBV2	-	TRBJ2-3	CASSDGQLRTDTQYF	TGTGCCAGCAGTGATGGGCAGCTACGCACAGATACGCAGTATTTT